This TCR beta chain comes out of a study of blood T cells in healthy people across ages (dated by TCRdb to 2015 to 2017). The study in broad terms: In model experiments, template switching captured about one uniquely barcoded TCR beta cDNA molecule for every two T cells. For two donors (one aged 18 to 29 and one aged 80 or older), the study analyzed two additional independent replicas of 1 million unique cDNA reads from the same blood draw. The study measured age-related changes in TCR beta repertoire diversity using deep sequencing normalized with unique cDNA molecular identifiers. To avoid experimental bias, donors of different ages were spread randomly across the sequencing lanes. Donors were grouped into four age groups: young (average roughly 17 years), middle-aged (roughly 38), aged (roughly 67) and long-lived (approximately 78). Overall results and qualifications from the work: Estimates of total diversity based on one million sequenced T cells were considered lower bounds and underestimates. The CMV infection status of donors was not known, potentially confounding age-related changes in expanded clonotypes. The percentage of naive T cells measured by flow cytometry correlated strongly with observed TCR beta diversity. Observed TCR beta diversity per million T cells fell roughly linearly with age, and a significant reduction was already apparent by age roughly 40. Compared with the aged group, more naive CD4+ T cells, fewer expanded clones and increased TCR diversity were shown by the long-lived group, suggesting age selection. Bulk unsorted PBMC profiling prevented conclusive comparison of naive and antigen-experienced compartments.

This clonotype was counted a few times. Its antigen has not been determined. No qualities accompany the bases; no much larger clone lies one base away. The donors were roughly 40 Caucasian individuals from Russia, aged 6 to 90 years, who were systemically healthy. Roughly 11 milliliters of peripheral blood were drawn from each donor into EDTA-treated Vacutainer tubes. Ficoll-Paque density-gradient centrifugation was used to isolate PBMCs, with at least 7 million obtained per sample. Trizol reagent was used to extract total RNA from PBMCs, with at least 6 micrograms per sample. For every donor, an aliquot of PBMCs went through flow cytometry to measure the percentages of naive CD45RAhigh/CD27high T cells. Measured from the cysteine to the phenylalanine, the CDR3 is 11 residues long. The sequence is cut down to CDR3 DNA, 33 bases in frame from base 1. The germline ends are 9 bases apart after V is trimmed by 6 bases and J by 9 bases.

Library method: 5' RACE. Sequencing took place on an Illumina HiSeq 2500. A second roughly 6 to 11 cycle PCR used a sample-barcoded 5' primer and a J-beta primer mix. A template-switch 5' adaptor carrying 12 random nucleotides introduced a unique molecular identifier onto each TCR beta cDNA molecule. Each sample yielded at least 3 million CDR3-containing paired-end reads. The Mint cDNA synthesis kit, primed by a TRBC-specific oligonucleotide, was used to synthesize first-strand cDNA from all RNA. After uracil-DNA glycosylase treatment, a first 18-cycle PCR used universal primers M1SS and BC2_uni_R on all cDNA. On the study's bioinformatics: Each sample was normalized by randomly selecting 1 million high-quality reads, each carrying a distinct molecular identifier. Instead of being binned into consensus sequences, reads with shared molecular identifiers were discarded. CDR3 identification, clonotype clustering and error correction used MiTCR with a Q25 quality threshold and the strictest error-elimination algorithm. A nonparametric unseen species model with Euler transformation was used to estimate a lower bound on total TCR beta diversity. TCRdb ran its own pipeline on the public reads, namely fastp trimming at Q25 and MiXCR clone calling, and kept in-frame beta chains. Rows matching on CDR3 protein sequence are summarized as one entry with the most common DNA and genes. What appears here as the V and J calls and clone size reflects TCRdb's work, not the paper's. The sample records 1,500,000 or so distinct CDR3 sequences, 55% to 75% of which are singletons. The ten most abundant clones make up roughly 6.3% of the sample.

Sequencing was carried out using blood. Rearrangement joined TRBV12-3 or TRBV12-4 to TRBJ2-1; 6 matching bases give a weak D call of TRBD1. The TCR sequence derives from a man aged 18 to 30 in good health. DNA sequence: TGTGCCAGCAGGGGGGCGGGTGAGCAGTTCTTC. Its coded protein is CASRGAGEQFF.